One and the same sample provided the 27 T cell receptor beta chains below, sequenced in a study of cytomegalovirus exposure and HLA in healthy donors. The primer mix had 60 Vbeta and 13 Jbeta primers. Profiled with immunoSEQ multiplex PCR; TCRdb holds only in-frame clones, not every one. This sample has tens of thousands of clones, with about 63% found just once. The sample consisted of PBMCs. The origin of the receptors is a woman aged 30 to 39 in good health and CMV-seronegative.

This clone was recorded a few times. This rearrangement joins TRBV10-2 to TRBJ1-4; 8 bases match TRBD1. V trimming: 8 bases; J trimming: 8 bases; junction bases outside the gene matches: 7. This CDR3 comprises 13 residues. In germline, CDR1 is WSHSY, CDR2 SAAADI. The CDR3 here is CASVGTGGEKLFF. In DNA form, the CDR3 reads TGCGCCAGCGTGGGGACAGGTGGGGAAAAACTGTTTTTT.

The V and J genes are TRBV2 and TRBJ2-2, with D possibly being TRBD1 (5 bases). Trimming took 7 bases from V and 0 from J, leaving 12 bases between them. This CDR3 region has 15 residues. Per the germline V gene, CDR1 is SNHLY and CDR2 is FYNNEI. This CDR3 is CASTSDSANTGELFF. For the CDR3, the DNA is TGTGCCAGCACGTCCGACAGCGCGAACACCGGGGAGCTGTTTTTT.

The V and J genes are TRBV7-9 and TRBJ2-7; a possible D gene is TRBD2 (6 bases). CDR3 length: 14 amino acids. Trimming removed 5 bases from V and 5 bases from J, with 16 bases in between. Germline V gene sequence: CDR1 SEHNR, CDR2 FQNEAQ (reference sequence). The CDR3 coding sequence is TGTGCCAGCAGCCTCGGACGGGGGATGGACGAGCAGTACTTC. Amino acids: CASSLGRGMDEQYF.

This clone came up a few times. J is TRBJ2-4 and V is TRBV6-5, with 8 bases aligning to TRBD1. Per germline, CDR1 MNHEY and CDR2 SVGAGI. The V segment lost 6 bases and the J segment 8 bases; nucleotides outside the gene matches: 3. The CDR3 spans 12 residues. CDR3 coding DNA: TGTGCCAGCAGGGACAGGGCGGACATTCAGTACTTC. This translates into CASRDRADIQYF.

This clone was picked up a small number of times. The chain uses TRBV6-5 and TRBJ2-7; weak D call: TRBD1 (6 bases). V lost 4 bases, J lost 7 bases, and 14 bases lay in between. Germline-derived CDR1 and CDR2 are MNHEY and SVGAGI. This CDR3 contains 13 residues. CDR3 region: CASSWTTGREQYF. Here the CDR3 DNA reads TGTGCCAGCAGTTGGACGACAGGTCGGGAGCAGTACTTC.

The J gene is TRBJ2-5, the V gene TRBV2, with 7 bases aligning to TRBD1. This CDR3 region has 15 residues. CDR1 and CDR2 (germline): SNHLY, FYNNEI. Trimming removed 2 bases from V and 1 base from J; junction bases left unmatched: 4. The CDR3 protein is CASSETRTGQETQYF. The CDR3 nucleotides read TGTGCCAGCAGTGAAACCCGGACAGGCCAAGAGACCCAGTACTTC.

The V gene is TRBV5-6, the J gene TRBJ2-3, with 9 bases fitting TRBD2. V was pared by 1 base and J by 7 bases, with 4 bases of the junction left unmatched. This CDR3 region has 14 residues. Germline loops: CDR1 SGHDT, CDR2 YYEEEE. CDR3 amino acids: CASSLRGGGHTQYF. CDR3 DNA sequence: TGTGCCAGCAGCTTGCGCGGGGGGGGGCATACGCAGTATTTT.

This clone appeared a few times. The rearrangement links TRBV2 to TRBJ2-1, with 7 bases that match TRBD1. J gave up 0 bases and V 9 bases, and 8 bases lay outside the gene matches. The CDR3 covers 15 residues. Germline values: CDR1 SNHLY, CDR2 FYNNEI. CDR3 nucleotide sequence: TGTGCCAGTTTTCCCGGGACAGTCTCCTACAATGAGCAGTTCTTC. Its protein is CASFPGTVSYNEQFF.

This chain joins TRBV6-6 and TRBJ2-7, with 9 bases that match TRBD1. Losses at the gene ends were 6 bases for V and 1 base for J; bases not matched to a gene: 7. Germline CDR1 is MNHNY and CDR2 is SVGAGI (reference sequence). This CDR3 has 15 amino acids. The CDR3 spells CASSAGTGRSYEQYF. CDR3 DNA sequence: TGTGCCAGCAGCGCCGGGACAGGGCGATCCTACGAGCAGTACTTC.

The chain has TRBV5-6 and TRBJ2-5, with D possibly being TRBD2 (6 bases). The CDR3 is made up of 14 amino acids. The germline V and J ends were trimmed by 1 base and 3 bases, with 10 bases remaining between them. Germline CDR1 reads SGHDT; CDR2 reads YYEEEE. The CDR3 region has the DNA TGTGCCAGCAGCTTGCCTAGCGCCAAAGAGACCCAGTACTTC. It is translated as CASSLPSAKETQYF.

This sequence joins TRBV7-9 and TRBJ1-1; 8 bases map to TRBD1. This CDR3 is 15 amino acids long. V lost 3 bases to trimming and J lost 4 bases; unmatched junction nucleotides: 7. Germline assignment: CDR1 SEHNR and CDR2 FQNEAQ (reference sequence). CDR3 loop: CASSFKAGGPTEAFF. The CDR3 DNA reads as TGTGCCAGCAGCTTTAAGGCAGGGGGCCCCACTGAAGCTTTCTTT.

This sequence joins TRBV10-3 and TRBJ2-1; 10 nucleotides agree with TRBD2. After removal of 10 bases from V and 6 bases from J, the junction contained 6 bases not matched to a gene. The CDR3 contains 13 residues. Germline CDR1 reads ENHRY; CDR2 reads SYGVKD. The CDR3 region is CATLAGVGNEQFF. The CDR3 DNA is TGTGCCACCCTAGCGGGAGTTGGCAATGAGCAGTTCTTC.

The V gene is TRBV11-1, the J gene TRBJ2-5, with D perhaps TRBD2 (6 bases). The V gene's germline CDR1 is SGHAT and CDR2 FQDESV (reference sequence). The V and J ends lost 2 bases and 4 bases respectively, with 17 bases between them. The CDR3 spans 16 residues. The CDR3 bases are TGTGCCAGCAGCTTAAGGTCCTTCGCGGGGTTAGAGACCCAGTACTTC. This gives the protein CASSLRSFAGLETQYF.

This clone was counted a few times. The V and J genes are TRBV2 and TRBJ2-7; 9 nucleotides match TRBD1. With V trimmed by 7 bases and J by 5 bases, 6 bases remained unmatched. The germline V gene has CDR1 SNHLY and CDR2 FYNNEI. There are 13 residues in the CDR3. The CDR3 sequence: CASNRDRDHEQYF. As DNA, the CDR3 is TGTGCCAGCAACCGGGACAGGGACCACGAGCAGTACTTC.

V is TRBV2 and J is TRBJ2-7, with a weak D call TRBD2 (6 bases). Deletions cut 6 bases from V and 3 bases from J, with 9 bases between. CDR1 SNHLY and CDR2 FYNNEI come from the germline V gene. This CDR3 spans 12 amino acids. CDR3 residues: CASRGGVYEQYF. In nucleotides, the CDR3 is TGTGCCAGCAGGGGCGGGGTCTACGAGCAGTACTTC.

This clone was seen more than once but under ten times. The rearrangement uses TRBV12-5 and TRBJ2-1, with 14 nucleotides matching TRBD2. J was trimmed by 9 bases and V by 2 bases; bases with no gene match: 6. The CDR3 is made up of 16 amino acids. Germline V gene sequence: CDR1 LGHNT, CDR2 FRNRAP. The CDR3 loop is CASGLTAGLAGVEQFF. CDR3 coding DNA: TGTGCTAGTGGTTTGACGGCGGGACTAGCGGGAGTTGAGCAGTTCTTC. The full variable domain, rest sourced from reference TRBV12-5 and TRBJ2-1, is DARVTQTPRHKVTEMGQEVTMRCQPILGHNTVFWYRQTMMQGLELLAYFRNRAPLDDSGMPKDRFSAEMPDATLATLKIQPSEPRDSAVYFCASGLTAGLAGVEQFFGPGTRLTVL.

V and J are TRBV7-8 and TRBJ2-7; TRBD2 agrees at 7 bases. Germline assignment: CDR1 SGHVS and CDR2 FQNEAQ. The CDR3 sequence is 12 residues long. J lost 9 bases, V lost 5 bases, and 7 bases had no gene match. The CDR3 DNA sequence: TGTGCCAGCAGCCCCGGACTAGTCGGGCAGTACTTC. Protein sequence: CASSPGLVGQYF.

This clone was recorded only once. The chain recombines TRBV7-6 with TRBJ1-6, with 8 bases that match TRBD1. V dropped 0 bases and J dropped 7; count of bases not matched to a gene: 11. The CDR3 has 18 residues. Per the germline V gene, CDR1 is SGHVS and CDR2 is FNYEAQ. The CDR3: CASSLARGGRGQNSPLHF. The CDR3 DNA is TGTGCCAGCAGCTTAGCGCGAGGTGGCAGGGGGCAGAATTCACCCCTCCACTTT.

This clone was observed a few times. This sequence joins TRBV7-6 and TRBJ2-5; D not certain. The V end lost 0 bases, the J end lost 2 bases, and 7 bases lay between the germline ends. The CDR3 is made up of 14 amino acids. Per germline, CDR1 SGHVS and CDR2 FNYEAQ. CDR3 DNA: TGTGCCAGCAGCTTAGCGCCAGCGCAAGAGACCCAGTACTTC. Protein sequence: CASSLAPAQETQYF.

This clone was detected only once. The chain has TRBV21-1 and TRBJ2-7; no check of the table's D call, TRBD1, against the DNA was made. TRBV21-1 is tagged as a pseudogene. This CDR3 region has 14 residues. The CDR3 here is CARDLWTGKYEQYF. The CDR3 DNA is TGTGCCAGGGACCTGTGGACAGGGAAATACGAGCAGTACTTC.

The rearrangement uses TRBV7-2 and TRBJ1-1; D perhaps matches TRBD1 (5 bases). The length of the CDR3 is 14 residues. The V gene lost 0 bases and the J gene lost 5 bases, with 10 bases spanning the gap. Germline V CDR1 and CDR2: SGHTA, FQGNSA. CDR3 in DNA: TGTGCCAGCAGCTTAGCTTCGTACAGGACTGAAGCTTTCTTT. This encodes CASSLASYRTEAFF.

This rearrangement joins TRBV6-5 to TRBJ1-6; the D gene is possibly TRBD1 (5 bases). The V end was cut by 4 bases, the J end by 0 bases, with 10 bases between. This CDR3 has 16 amino acids. CDR1 and CDR2 from the germline V gene are MNHEY and SVGAGI. CDR3 loop: CASSSSGSSYNSPLHF. As DNA, the CDR3 is TGTGCCAGCAGTTCCTCAGGGAGCTCCTATAATTCACCCCTCCACTTT.

The rearrangement uses TRBV14 and TRBJ2-3; TRBD2 is a possible D gene (5 bases). CDR1 and CDR2 (germline): SGHDN, FVKESK. The CDR3 has 16 residues. Trimming shortened V by 0 bases and J by 4 bases, and 14 bases separated the two germline ends. The DNA for the CDR3 is TGTGCCAGCAGCCAAGAGACCAACCCCGGGGCAGATACGCAGTATTTT. This sequence encodes CASSQETNPGADTQYF.

The genes are TRBV19 and TRBJ1-3; D ambiguous. Germline CDR1 and CDR2: LNHDA and SQIVND (reference sequence). Trimming removed 6 bases at V and 0 bases at J, with 12 bases between. CDR3 length: 15 residues. CDR3 DNA: TGTGCCAGTAGGCCGAGTTGGAGCTCTGGAAACACCATATATTTT. Amino acid sequence: CASRPSWSSGNTIYF.

This clone was seen only once. The gene calls are TRBV6-5 and TRBJ2-7; TRBD2 matches 10 bases. J gave up 7 bases and V 7 bases, and 13 bases lay outside the gene matches. The CDR3 contains 15 residues. Per germline, CDR1 MNHEY and CDR2 SVGAGI. The CDR3 nucleotides are TGTGCCAGCACTCTGTATCCGGGACTAGCGAGGGAGCAGTACTTC. This codes for CASTLYPGLAREQYF.

The J gene is TRBJ2-3, the V gene TRBV5-1, with D perhaps matching TRBD2 (6 bases). CDR3 size: 14 residues. The germline CDR1 and CDR2 sequences are SGHRS and YFSETQ. V dropped 4 bases and J dropped 2 bases, with 11 bases sitting between them. The CDR3 DNA is TGCGCCAGCAGCCGGGACTCTAACACAGATACGCAGTATTTT. Its protein product is CASSRDSNTDTQYF.

This sequence joins TRBV28 and TRBJ2-3; 8 nucleotides line up with TRBD2. V lost 5 bases to trimming and J lost 6 bases; unmatched junction nucleotides: 10. Looked up from germline, CDR1 is MDHEN and CDR2 is SYDVKM. There are 15 residues in the CDR3. Here the CDR3 DNA reads TGTGCCAGCAGTCCCCGGGGCAGCGGGAGCGATACGCAGTATTTT. Its translation is CASSPRGSGSDTQYF. The full variable domain, with the rest looked up from reference TRBV28 and TRBJ2-3, is DVKVTQSSRYLVKRTGEKVFLECVQDMDHENMFWYRQDPGLGLRLIYFSYDVKMKEKGDIPEGYSVSREKKERFSLILESASTNQTSMYLCASSPRGSGSDTQYFGPGTRLTVL.